Here is one T cell receptor (beta chain) with its context. This clone was seen a handful of times. There is no known antigen for this receptor. Per-nucleotide qualities are absent, and no much larger clonotype sits a single base away. The donors were healthy, HIV-negative adults with no recently reported acute infections or vaccinations. Every donor was a Caucasian adult residing in Nashville, Tennessee, USA. CD4+ T cells were enriched through magnetic negative selection, after which naive cells were positively selected on CD45RA and the remaining negative fraction served as the memory subset. Blood was collected by leukapheresis, and PBMCs were isolated by Ficoll-Histopaque density gradient centrifugation and then cryopreserved in liquid nitrogen vapor phase. Analytical flow cytometry was used to check the purity and quantity of every magnetically sorted T cell population. Genomic DNA was isolated from each sorted fraction and quantified by UV absorbance on a Nanodrop 2000c.

The sample comes from a study of shared clonotypes between healthy human individuals (dated by TCRdb to 2018 to 2020). Regarding the research as a whole: The cohort included three men and a couple of women between 18 and 49 years of age. Each donor's leukapheresis produced roughly between about 0.9 and 9.5 billion PBMCs. To increase sequencing depth and limit assay-specific biases, TCR repertoire library preparation and sequencing were carried out by different laboratories using diverse techniques. The study deeply sequenced blood TCR repertoires of about five healthy adults to estimate repertoire size and the extent of clonotype sharing between individuals. For each donor, CD4 naive and CD4 memory were each run on three plates, CD8 naive on two plates, and CD8 memory on one plate. What the work shows at the level of the full study, not this receptor alone: Sampling was restricted to blood, and TCR repertoires in tissues likely differ from the TCR repertoires found in blood. Incomplete sequencing was indicated by rarefaction of sorted-subset datasets, despite the large sequencing depth. Compared with non-shared clonotypes, clonotypes shared by all four sorted-subset donors had higher generation probabilities. Pairwise subsampling indicated that sequencing depth was expected to affect the degree of clonotype sharing among donors. Naive subsets generally had larger estimated clonotype richness than memory subsets did. Sharing across four donors was observed for about 5% of naive CD4, over 3% of naive CD8, around 2.5% of memory CD4, and roughly 0.4% of memory CD8 clonotypes. The genetic and exposure-history diversity represented was limited by the small number of donors.

Using the deep immunoSEQ assay, TCR CDR3 regions were amplified from genomic DNA by multiplex PCR. Extracted genomic DNA from each cell subset was distributed evenly across all wells of several immunoSEQ 96-well plates, and each plate was treated as a replicate. For sorted subsets, around 200 ng genomic DNA, equal to tens of thousands of T cell genomes, was loaded into each replicate PCR. Purified libraries were measured with a Qubit 3.0 fluorometer, size-checked on a Bioanalyzer 2100, and measured again with the KAPA Library Quantification kit. A separate single-read 150-cycle Illumina NextSeq 550 flow cell was used to sequence each immunoSEQ 96-well plate. Regarding the original processing steps: Because the immunoSEQ output held only junctional sequences and lacked quality scores, the filtering could not match the filtering applied to full-length reads. Sequences were annotated with PyIR, a Python wrapper for IgBLAST v1.9, using IMGT germline references to assign V/J genes and CDR3. Reads were filtered out if the reads had weak V/J assignments (E-value above 1e-6), no CDR3, stop codons, out-of-frame junctions, or ambiguous translated residues. V3J clonotypes were defined by identical inferred V gene, J gene, and CDR3 amino acid sequence. Percentage overlap between repertoires was computed as shared unique clonotypes divided by the size of the smaller repertoire. Three approaches were used to assess repertoire richness: RTK rarefaction, the Chao1 estimator, and Recon v2.1 estimates of unobserved clonotypes. Generation probabilities were computed with OLGA for all TCRbeta clonotypes obtained by the gDNA method from a handful of donors. TCRdb carries this immuneACCESS record with in-frame sequences only. Its versions omit some clonotypes, under half of them owing to an unresolved V gene in the studies checked, with the rest unexplained. D and trimming come from the DNA, and the V and J calls and clone size come from that table. Present in this sample are hundreds of thousands of clones, roughly 78% of which were seen just once. The ten largest clones add up to less than 2% of the sample.

The source of this sequence is a woman aged 25 to 39 in good health. Sequences were obtained from memory CD4+ T cells sorted from blood. This specimen's cell subset or site label, per the study, means: CD45RA-negative fraction.

CDR3 sequence: CASSRASGSPEQFF. In nucleotides, the sequence is TGTGCCAGCTCACGAGCTAGCGGGAGTCCTGAGCAGTTCTTC. The sequence is built from TRBV18 and TRBJ2-1, with 10 middle bases fitting TRBD2. For CDR1 and CDR2, the germline V gene lists KGHSH and LQKENI. From the cysteine up to the phenylalanine, the CDR3 has a length of 14 residues. The sequence is cut down to CDR3 DNA, 42 bases in frame from base 1. Compared with germline, V lacks 4 bases and J lacks 9 bases; bases without a gene match: 6.